The clone carrying this TCR beta chain was found many times. Researchers attached unique molecular identifiers to individual cDNA molecules. Each CDR3 protein gets one entry after TCRdb re-called the 5' RACE reads with MiXCR. Seen here are some 34,000 distinct CDR3 sequences, 4.7% observed once, and the top ten hold 7.9%. Germline lookup yields CDR1 LNHNV and CDR2 YYDKDF (reference sequence). The CDR3 is made up of 14 amino acids. V was cut by 0 bases and J by 2 bases, with 8 bases left in between. This sample was taken from a study of early T cells in non-severe SARS-CoV-2 infection. Whole-study context: The input, bulk RNA from unsorted whole blood, was sequenced, and chains were unpaired.

Specimen: whole blood. The sequence derives from an adult who was a healthcare worker with PCR-confirmed SARS-CoV-2 infection or an uninfected control (not recorded which). The chain combines TRBV15 with TRBJ2-7; no reliable D call. The CDR3 reads CATSRDIVTYEQYF. Written as DNA, the CDR3 is TGTGCCACCAGCAGAGATATAGTAACCTACGAGCAGTACTTC.